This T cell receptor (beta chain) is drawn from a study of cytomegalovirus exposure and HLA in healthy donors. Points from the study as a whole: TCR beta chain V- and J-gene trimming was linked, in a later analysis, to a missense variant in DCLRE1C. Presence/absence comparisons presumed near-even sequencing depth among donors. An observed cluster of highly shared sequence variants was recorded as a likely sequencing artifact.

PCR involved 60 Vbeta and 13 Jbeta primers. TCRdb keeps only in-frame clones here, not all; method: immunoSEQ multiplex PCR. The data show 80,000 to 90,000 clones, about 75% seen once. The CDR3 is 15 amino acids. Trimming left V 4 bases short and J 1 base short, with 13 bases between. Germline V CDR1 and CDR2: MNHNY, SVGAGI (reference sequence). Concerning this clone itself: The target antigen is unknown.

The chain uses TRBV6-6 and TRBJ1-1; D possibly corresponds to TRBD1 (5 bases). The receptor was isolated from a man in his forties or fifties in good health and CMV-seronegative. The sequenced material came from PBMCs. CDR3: CASSSPGTGNTEAFF. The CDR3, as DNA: TGTGCCAGCAGTTCCCCCGGGACTGGGAACACTGAAGCTTTCTTT.